This T cell receptor beta chain originates from a study of blood T cell repertoires in COVID-19. Across the study: The United States, Italy and Spain provided the acute and convalescent COVID-19 samples.

For recovered donors of Cohort 3, there were two negative PCRs, clearance, or symptom resolution. V was cut by 4 bases and J by 8 bases, with 14 bases left in between. The CDR3 is 14 residues long. The germline V gene encodes CDR1 MDHEN and CDR2 SYDVKM. Assay used: immunoSEQ multiplex PCR; TCRdb lists only in-frame clones, some missing. The table lists over 200,000 clones, roughly 87% of them singletons. This rearrangement joins TRBV28 to TRBJ1-4; no clear D gene. The clonotype originates from a man aged 30-40 years who had recovered from COVID-19. Material for sequencing was PBMCs or T cells enriched from blood (not recorded which). DNA for the CDR3: TGTGCCAGCAGTTCGGGTCGTCTGAGAGAAAAACTGTTTTTT. Encoded protein: CASSSGRLREKLFF.